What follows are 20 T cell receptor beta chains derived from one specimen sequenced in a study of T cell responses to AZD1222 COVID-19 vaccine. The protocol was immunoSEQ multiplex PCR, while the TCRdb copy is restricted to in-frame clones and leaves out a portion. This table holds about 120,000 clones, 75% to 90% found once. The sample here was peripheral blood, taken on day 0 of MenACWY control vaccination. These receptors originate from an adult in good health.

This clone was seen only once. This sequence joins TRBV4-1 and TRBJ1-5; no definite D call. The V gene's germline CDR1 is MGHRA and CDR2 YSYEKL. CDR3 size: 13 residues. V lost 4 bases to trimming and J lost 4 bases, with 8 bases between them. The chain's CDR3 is CASSLSPNQPQHF. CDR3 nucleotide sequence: TGCGCCAGCAGCCTGTCACCTAATCAGCCCCAGCATTTT.

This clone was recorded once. The DNA for the CDR3 is TGTGCCAGCAGTTTATATGTTGGCAGGCCGAACACTGAAGCTTTCTTT. As protein: CASSLYVGRPNTEAFF. The J gene is TRBJ1-1, the V gene TRBV28, with D hard to call. From germline, CDR1 is MDHEN and CDR2 SYDVKM. This CDR3 is built from 16 residues. The ends were cut back, 1 base at V and 1 base at J, with 13 bases in the middle.

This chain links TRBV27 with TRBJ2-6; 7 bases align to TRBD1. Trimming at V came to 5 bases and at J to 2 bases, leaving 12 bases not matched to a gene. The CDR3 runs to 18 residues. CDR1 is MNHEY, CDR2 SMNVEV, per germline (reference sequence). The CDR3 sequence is CASSTRQGWGTGANVLTF. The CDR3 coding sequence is TGTGCCAGCAGTACACGACAGGGTTGGGGGACTGGGGCCAACGTCCTGACTTTC.

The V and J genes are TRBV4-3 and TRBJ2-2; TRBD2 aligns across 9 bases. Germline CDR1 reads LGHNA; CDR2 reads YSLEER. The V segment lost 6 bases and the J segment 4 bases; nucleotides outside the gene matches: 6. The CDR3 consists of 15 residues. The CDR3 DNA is TGCGCCAGCAGGACGGGACTAGCCCTCACCGGGGAGCTGTTTTTT. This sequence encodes CASRTGLALTGELFF.

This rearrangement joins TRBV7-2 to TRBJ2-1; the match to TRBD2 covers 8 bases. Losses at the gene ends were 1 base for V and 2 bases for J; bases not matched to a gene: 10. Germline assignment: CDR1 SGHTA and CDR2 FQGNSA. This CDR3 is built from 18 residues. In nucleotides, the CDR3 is TGTGCCAGCAGCTTAGACCCCCTCGGGGGGGGGCCCTACAATGAGCAGTTCTTC. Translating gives CASSLDPLGGGPYNEQFF.

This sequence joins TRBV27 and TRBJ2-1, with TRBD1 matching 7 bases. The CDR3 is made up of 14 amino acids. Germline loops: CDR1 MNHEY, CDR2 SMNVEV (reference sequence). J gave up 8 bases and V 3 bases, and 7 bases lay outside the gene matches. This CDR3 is CASSLGRGLDEQFF. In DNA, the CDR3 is TGTGCCAGCAGTTTGGGCAGGGGGTTGGATGAGCAGTTCTTC.

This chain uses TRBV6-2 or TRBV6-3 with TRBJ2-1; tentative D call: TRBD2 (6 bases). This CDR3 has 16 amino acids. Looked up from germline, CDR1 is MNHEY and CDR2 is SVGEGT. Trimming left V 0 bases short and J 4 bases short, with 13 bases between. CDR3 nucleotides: TGTGCCAGCAGTTACTCGGGGCGGGGAGATTACAATGAGCAGTTCTTC. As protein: CASSYSGRGDYNEQFF.

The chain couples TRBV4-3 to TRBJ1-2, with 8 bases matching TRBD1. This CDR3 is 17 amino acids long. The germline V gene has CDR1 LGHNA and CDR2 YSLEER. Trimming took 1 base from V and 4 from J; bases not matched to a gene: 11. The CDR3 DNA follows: TGCGCCAGCAGCCAAGCCCCTCCAGGGGGCTCAGCCTATGGCTACACCTTC. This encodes CASSQAPPGGSAYGYTF.

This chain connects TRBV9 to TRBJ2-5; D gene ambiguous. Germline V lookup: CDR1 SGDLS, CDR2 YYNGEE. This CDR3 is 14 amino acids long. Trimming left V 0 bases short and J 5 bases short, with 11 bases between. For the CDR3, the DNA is TGTGCCAGCAGCGTAGGTCACGTTGCGGAGACCCAGTACTTC. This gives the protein CASSVGHVAETQYF.

CDR3 loop: CASSLGLAGGGETQYF. The CDR3 DNA sequence: TGTGCCAGCAGCTTGGGACTAGCGGGGGGAGGAGAGACCCAGTACTTC. This chain uses TRBV13 with TRBJ2-5; 15 bases are a match to TRBD2. Germline CDR1 PRHDT, CDR2 FYEKMQ (reference sequence). After removal of 3 bases from V and 4 bases from J, the junction contained 3 bases not matched to a gene. This CDR3 comprises 16 residues.

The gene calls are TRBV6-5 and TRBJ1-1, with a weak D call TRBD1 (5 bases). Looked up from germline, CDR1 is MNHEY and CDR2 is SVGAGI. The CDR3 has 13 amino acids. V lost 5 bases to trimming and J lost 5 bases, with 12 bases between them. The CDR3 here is CASSPLGETEAFF. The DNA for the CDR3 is TGTGCCAGCAGTCCCCTGGGGGAGACTGAAGCTTTCTTT.

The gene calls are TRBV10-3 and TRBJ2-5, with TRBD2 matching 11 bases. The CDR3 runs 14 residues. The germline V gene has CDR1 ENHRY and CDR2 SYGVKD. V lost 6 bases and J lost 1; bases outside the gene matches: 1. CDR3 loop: CAISGTSGQETQYF. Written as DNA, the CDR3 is TGTGCCATCAGCGGGACTAGCGGCCAAGAGACCCAGTACTTC.

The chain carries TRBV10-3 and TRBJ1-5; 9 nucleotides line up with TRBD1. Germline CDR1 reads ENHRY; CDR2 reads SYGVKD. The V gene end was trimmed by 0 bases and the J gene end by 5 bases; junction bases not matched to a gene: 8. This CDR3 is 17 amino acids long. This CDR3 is CAISESGTGLRDQPQHF. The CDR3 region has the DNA TGTGCCATCAGTGAGTCCGGGACAGGGCTGAGAGATCAGCCCCAGCATTTT.

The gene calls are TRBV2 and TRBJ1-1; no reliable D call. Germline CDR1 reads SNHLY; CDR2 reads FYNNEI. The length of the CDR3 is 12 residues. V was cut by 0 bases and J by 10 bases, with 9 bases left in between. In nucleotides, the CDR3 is TGTGCCAGCAGTGAAGCGGCACGGCGAGCTTTCTTT. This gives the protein CASSEAARRAFF.

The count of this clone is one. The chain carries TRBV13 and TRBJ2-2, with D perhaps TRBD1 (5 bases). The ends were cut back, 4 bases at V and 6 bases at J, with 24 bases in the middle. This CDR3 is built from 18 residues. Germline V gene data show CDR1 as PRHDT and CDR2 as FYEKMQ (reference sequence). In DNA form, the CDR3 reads TGTGCCAGCAGCTGGAGATCACAGGCCCCTACGTTGGCCGGGGAGCTGTTTTTT. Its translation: CASSWRSQAPTLAGELFF.

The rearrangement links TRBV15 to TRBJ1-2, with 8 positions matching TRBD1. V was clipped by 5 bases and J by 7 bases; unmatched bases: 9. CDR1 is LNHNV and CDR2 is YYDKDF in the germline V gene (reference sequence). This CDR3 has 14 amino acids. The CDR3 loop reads CATSGGTGLRGYTF. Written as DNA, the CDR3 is TGTGCCACCAGCGGGGGGACAGGCTTGCGTGGCTACACCTTC.

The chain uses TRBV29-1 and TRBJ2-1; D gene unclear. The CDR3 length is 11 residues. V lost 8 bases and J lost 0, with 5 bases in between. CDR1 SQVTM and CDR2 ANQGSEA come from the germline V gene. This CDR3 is CSHLSYNEQFF. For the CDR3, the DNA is TGCAGCCACCTCTCCTACAATGAGCAGTTCTTC.

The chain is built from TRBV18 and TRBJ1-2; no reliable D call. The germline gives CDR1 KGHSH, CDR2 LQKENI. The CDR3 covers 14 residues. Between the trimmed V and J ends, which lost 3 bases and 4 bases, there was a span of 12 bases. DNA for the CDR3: TGTGCCAGCTCACCGGAGGGAGTCTCCTATGGCTACACCTTC. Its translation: CASSPEGVSYGYTF.

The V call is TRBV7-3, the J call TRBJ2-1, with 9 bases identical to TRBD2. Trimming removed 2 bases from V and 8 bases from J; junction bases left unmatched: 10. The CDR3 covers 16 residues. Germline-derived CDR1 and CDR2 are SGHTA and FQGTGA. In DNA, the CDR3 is TGTGCCAGCAGCTTAGCTAGCGGGGCCATGGCAGATGAGCAGTTCTTC. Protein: CASSLASGAMADEQFF.

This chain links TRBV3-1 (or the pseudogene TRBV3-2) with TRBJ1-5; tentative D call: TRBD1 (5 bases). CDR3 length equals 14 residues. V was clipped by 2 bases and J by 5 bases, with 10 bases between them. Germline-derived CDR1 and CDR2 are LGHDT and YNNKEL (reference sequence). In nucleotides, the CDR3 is TGTGCCAGCAGCCAATATGTGGGGGATCAGCCCCAGCATTTT. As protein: CASSQYVGDQPQHF.